Each of the 28 T cell receptor beta chains below was sequenced from the same sample in a study of CD8 T cells in Susac syndrome. The authors reverse transcribed about 0.5 to 1 ug RNA with random hexamers. TCRdb ran MiXCR on the immunoSEQ multiplex PCR reads and lists one entry per CDR3 protein. This sample has about 300,000 distinct CDR3 sequences, with about 91% found just once. Sample: CD8+ T cells from PBMCs. Receptor source: a human donor with multiple sclerosis.

This sequence joins TRBV20-1 and TRBJ1-4; no reliable D call. The germline gives CDR1 DFQATT, CDR2 SNEGSKA (reference sequence). There are 12 residues in the CDR3. The CDR3 reads CSSGRPNEKLFF. The CDR3 DNA is TGCAGCTCGGGAAGGCCTAATGAAAAACTGTTTTTT.

The chain recombines TRBV4-3 with TRBJ2-7; D not certain. Trimming removed 0 bases from V and 3 bases from J, with 9 bases in between. Germline CDR1 and CDR2: LGHNA and YSLEER. This CDR3 has 14 residues. The CDR3 sequence is CASSQEFRNYEQYF. CDR3 DNA sequence: TGCGCCAGCAGCCAAGAGTTTCGGAACTACGAGCAGTACTTC.

The chain recombines TRBV5-6 with TRBJ2-7; D remains unclear. The CDR3 runs 14 residues. Between the trimmed V and J ends, which lost 0 bases and 2 bases, there was a span of 9 bases. Germline loops: CDR1 SGHDT, CDR2 YYEEEE. The chain's CDR3 is CASSLVLRAYEQYF. The DNA of the CDR3 is TGTGCCAGCAGCTTGGTGCTTCGGGCCTACGAGCAGTACTTC.

The chain has TRBV2 and TRBJ2-3, with 8 bases matching TRBD1. Looked up from germline, CDR1 is SNHLY and CDR2 is FYNNEI. There are 15 residues in the CDR3. J was trimmed by 4 bases and V by 3 bases; bases with no gene match: 6. The CDR3 loop is CASSDPDRGSDTQYF. The CDR3 DNA reads TGTGCCAGCAGTGACCCCGACAGGGGCTCAGATACGCAGTATTTT.

The chain is built from TRBV7-8 and TRBJ2-5; tentative D call: TRBD1 (6 bases). The germline gives CDR1 SGHVS, CDR2 FQNEAQ. This CDR3 comprises 16 residues. V was clipped by 4 bases and J by 3 bases, with 18 bases between them. Here the CDR3 DNA reads TGTGCCAGCAGCTCGGCAGGGGCTTCGGCCGAAGAGACCCAGTACTTC. Translated, it gives CASSSAGASAEETQYF.

V and J are TRBV20-1 and TRBJ2-1, with TRBD1 matching 7 bases. V was pared by 4 bases and J by 0 bases, with 6 bases of the junction left unmatched. The length of the CDR3 is 15 residues. The germline V gene has CDR1 DFQATT and CDR2 SNEGSKA (reference sequence). The CDR3 sequence: CSATDRASSYNEQFF. CDR3 in DNA: TGCAGTGCTACAGACAGGGCCAGCTCCTACAATGAGCAGTTCTTC.

The CDR3 DNA reads as TGTGCCACCAGCAGCCTTCATGGGGTTAACACTGAAGCTTTCTTT. Translated, it gives CATSSLHGVNTEAFF. This chain joins TRBV15 and TRBJ1-1, with D unclear. This CDR3 spans 15 amino acids. V was shortened by 3 bases and J by 2 bases, with 13 bases between the two germline ends. Germline CDR1 LNHNV, CDR2 YYDKDF (reference sequence).

The genes are TRBV2 and TRBJ2-1; D is ambiguous. This CDR3 spans 11 amino acids. The germline V gene has CDR1 SNHLY and CDR2 FYNNEI. V was shortened by 8 bases and J by 5 bases, with 7 bases between the two germline ends. Written as DNA, the CDR3 is TGTGCCAGCTCTGGGAACAATGAGCAGTTCTTC. Translation: CASSGNNEQFF.

This rearrangement joins TRBV5-4 to TRBJ2-1, with TRBD2 matching over 7 bases. V shed 3 bases, J shed 9 bases, and the junction held 6 bases outside the gene matches. Germline CDR1 SGHNT, CDR2 YYREEE (reference sequence). The CDR3 has 13 residues. The CDR3 sequence is CASSWGGIGEQFF. The CDR3, as DNA: TGTGCCAGCAGCTGGGGGGGTATCGGTGAGCAGTTCTTC. Using reference TRBV5-4 and TRBJ2-1 for the parts outside the CDR3, the full variable domain is ETGVTQSPTHLIKTRGQQVTLRCSSQSGHNTVSWYQQALGQGPQFIFQYYREEENGRGNFPPRFSGLQFPNYSSELNVNALELDDSALYLCASSWGGIGEQFFGPGTRLTVL.

The chain has TRBV30 and TRBJ1-4; D gene ambiguous. Between the trimmed V and J ends, which lost 7 bases and 7 bases, there was a span of 10 bases. The CDR3 sequence is 11 residues long. Germline V gene sequence: CDR1 GTSNPN, CDR2 SVGIG (reference sequence). CDR3 sequence (DNA): TGTGCCTCGGGTACGGGTGAAAAACTGTTTTTT. Encoded protein: CASGTGEKLFF.

The chain has TRBV13 and TRBJ2-1, with D perhaps matching TRBD1 or TRBD2 (6 bases each). The CDR3 covers 14 residues. The germline V gene has CDR1 PRHDT and CDR2 FYEKMQ (reference sequence). V lost 3 bases to trimming and J lost 9 bases, with 15 bases between them. The CDR3 coding sequence is TGTGCCAGCAGCTTGGTAGCGGAGGGGGGTGAGCAGTTCTTC. Translation gives CASSLVAEGGEQFF.

The rearrangement links TRBV28 to TRBJ2-3; 7 bases are shared with TRBD1. Germline CDR1 reads MDHEN; CDR2 reads SYDVKM. Trimming at V came to 6 bases and at J to 2 bases, leaving 11 bases not matched to a gene. The CDR3 contains 16 residues. DNA of the CDR3: TGTGCCAGCAGCCTCGGGACAGTTGATAACACAGATACGCAGTATTTT. This encodes CASSLGTVDNTDTQYF.

V and J are TRBV9 and TRBJ2-7; D gene uncertain. Germline V gives CDR1 SGDLS, CDR2 YYNGEE. The CDR3 is 17 amino acids. Trimming shortened V by 3 bases and J by 2 bases, and 21 bases separated the two germline ends. CDR3 in amino acids: CASSARSRAVSPYEQYF. Written as DNA, the CDR3 is TGTGCCAGCAGCGCAAGGTCTAGGGCGGTTTCGCCCTACGAGCAGTACTTC.

V usage is TRBV12-3 or TRBV12-4 and J usage is TRBJ2-7, with TRBD1 matching 7 bases. The CDR3 sequence is 14 residues long. The V and J ends lost 3 bases and 6 bases, in that order; junction bases with no gene match: 8. CDR3 amino acids: CASSFMGQTSEQYF. The CDR3 nucleotides read TGTGCCAGCAGTTTCATGGGACAGACTTCCGAGCAGTACTTC.

This chain connects TRBV9 to TRBJ2-4; 10 positions match TRBD2. Germline V gene sequence: CDR1 SGDLS, CDR2 YYNGEE. Unmatched junction bases numbered 7, after V lost 0 bases and J lost 10 bases. The CDR3 spans 15 residues. CDR3 protein: CASSVEASGGRIQYF. CDR3 bases: TGTGCCAGCAGCGTAGAGGCTAGCGGGGGCCGGATTCAGTACTTC.

The chain employs TRBV27 and TRBJ1-1, with D possibly matching TRBD1 (6 bases). This CDR3 has 14 amino acids. Germline CDR1 is MNHEY and CDR2 is SMNVEV (reference sequence). V was shortened by 0 bases and J by 1 base, with 6 bases between the two germline ends. The CDR3 DNA sequence: TGTGCCAGCAGTTTATCGACAGGGAACACTGAAGCTTTCTTT. This encodes CASSLSTGNTEAFF.

The V call is TRBV4-2, the J call TRBJ2-7; either TRBD1 or TRBD2 may fit D (5 bases each). There are 16 residues in the CDR3. V lost 0 bases, J lost 0 bases, and 12 bases lay in between. CDR1 is LGHNA and CDR2 is YNFKEQ in the germline V gene. CDR3 DNA: TGTGCCAGCAGCCAAGACGAGGGCCAGGGCTCCTACGAGCAGTACTTC. Translation: CASSQDEGQGSYEQYF.

This clonotype was seen only a few times. The V and J genes are TRBV7-8 and TRBJ1-4; 10 nucleotides line up with TRBD1. V shed 8 bases, J shed 5 bases, and the junction held 2 bases outside the gene matches. Germline CDR1 SGHVS, CDR2 FQNEAQ. The CDR3 length is 13 residues. The CDR3 DNA reads as TGTGCCAGCTCGACAGGGGGCAATGAAAAACTGTTTTTT. Its protein is CASSTGGNEKLFF.

This chain joins TRBV18 and TRBJ1-1; no clear D. The CDR3 runs to 15 residues. Trimming removed 6 bases at V and 1 base at J, with 15 bases between. CDR1 is KGHSH and CDR2 is LQKENI in the germline V gene. CDR3 sequence reads: CASSGIGGRNTEAFF. The CDR3 region has the DNA TGTGCCAGCTCGGGAATCGGAGGGAGGAACACTGAAGCTTTCTTT.

V usage is TRBV4-1 and J usage is TRBJ1-2; no definite D call. V was cut by 2 bases and J by 0 bases, with 10 bases left in between. The CDR3 consists of 15 residues. Germline CDR1 and CDR2: MGHRA and YSYEKL. CDR3 sequence (DNA): TGCGCCAGCAGCCAAAATCAGGTACCTAACTATGGCTACACCTTC. It codes for CASSQNQVPNYGYTF.

The V gene is TRBV7-2, the J gene TRBJ2-7; 13 nucleotides align to TRBD2. The V gene's germline CDR1 is SGHTA and CDR2 FQGNSA. V shed 2 bases, J shed 3 bases, and the junction held 4 bases outside the gene matches. CDR3 length equals 16 residues. Here the CDR3 reads CASSLTSGGVYYEQYF. In DNA form, the CDR3 reads TGTGCCAGCAGCTTAACTAGCGGGGGGGTATACTACGAGCAGTACTTC.

This chain joins TRBV12-3 or TRBV12-4 and TRBJ2-5; 8 nucleotides align to TRBD1. This CDR3 is 13 amino acids long. With V trimmed by 6 bases and J by 2 bases, 2 bases remained unmatched. CDR3 nucleotides: TGTGCCAGCAGGCACAGGGGGCAAGAGACCCAGTACTTC. This encodes CASRHRGQETQYF.

This chain uses TRBV6-2 or TRBV6-3 with TRBJ1-5; a weak D match, TRBD1 (6 bases). The ends were cut back, 5 bases at V and 9 bases at J, with 17 bases in the middle. CDR3 length: 14 residues. Germline lookup yields CDR1 MNHEY and CDR2 SVGEGT. CDR3 nucleotides: TGTGCCAGCAGTGAATCGACAGGCATTCTGCCCCAGCATTTT. Its translation: CASSESTGILPQHF.

V gene TRBV27 combines with J gene TRBJ2-1; no clear D. There are 16 residues in the CDR3. CDR1 and CDR2 from the germline V gene are MNHEY and SMNVEV (reference sequence). The V end lost 2 bases, the J end lost 4 bases, and 15 bases lay between the germline ends. The CDR3 nucleotides read TGTGCCAGCAGTTTACGGCTAGAGTTAGGGTACAATGAGCAGTTCTTC. Translated, it gives CASSLRLELGYNEQFF.

CDR3 sequence (DNA): TGTGCCAGCAGCGCCTTTCCTAGCGGTTTTTACAATGAGCAGTTCTTC. This gives the protein CASSAFPSGFYNEQFF. The chain carries TRBV14 and TRBJ2-1; 7 bases fit TRBD2. The CDR3 has 16 amino acids. Losses at the gene ends were 5 bases for V and 4 bases for J; bases not matched to a gene: 11. Germline V gene data show CDR1 as SGHDN and CDR2 as FVKESK. Drawing the rest from reference TRBV14 and TRBJ2-1, the complete variable domain is EAGVTQFPSHSVIEKGQTVTLRCDPISGHDNLYWYRRVMGKEIKFLLHFVKESKQDESGMPNNRFLAERTGGTYSTLKVQPAELEDSGVYFCASSAFPSGFYNEQFFGPGTRLTVL.

V gene TRBV6-1 combines with J gene TRBJ1-5; a possible D gene is TRBD1 (5 bases). The CDR3 loop spans 15 amino acids. V was trimmed by 8 bases and J by 0 bases, leaving 14 bases between them. Per germline, CDR1 MNHNS and CDR2 SASEGT. The CDR3 reads CASSEMQGSNQPQHF. CDR3 in DNA: TGTGCCAGCTCAGAGATGCAGGGTAGCAATCAGCCCCAGCATTTT.

This sequence joins TRBV4-2 and TRBJ2-5, with 13 bases identical to TRBD2. The CDR3 is 16 residues long. Germline assignment: CDR1 LGHNA and CDR2 YNFKEQ. After removal of 4 bases from V and 4 bases from J, the junction contained 6 bases not matched to a gene. CDR3 residues: CASSPTGTSGIETQYF. CDR3 DNA: TGTGCCAGCAGCCCAACCGGGACTAGCGGGATAGAGACCCAGTACTTC.

This sequence joins TRBV16 and TRBJ2-1; 8 bases align to TRBD2. CDR3 length equals 16 residues. Germline-derived CDR1 and CDR2 are KGHSY and FQNENV. The V gene end was trimmed by 4 bases and the J gene end by 4 bases; junction bases not matched to a gene: 9. CDR3 amino acids: CASSRPGGEYYNEQFF. DNA for the CDR3: TGTGCCAGCAGCCGCCCGGGGGGGGAATATTACAATGAGCAGTTCTTC.